This T cell receptor beta chain was identified in a study of blood T cell repertoires in COVID-19. The overall study: COVID-19 samples collected from the United States, Italy and Spain covered acute and convalescent phases.

This CDR3 has 15 residues. V lost 3 bases, J lost 8 bases, and 19 bases lay in between. The germline V gene encodes CDR1 MGHRA and CDR2 YSYEKL. Self-reported history from a screening survey and questionnaire set each donor's cohort. Methods used by the authors: How many nucleated cells were present was estimated from reference gene primer amplification. Profiled with immunoSEQ multiplex PCR; TCRdb holds only in-frame clones, not every one. V and J calls and clone size are given by that table; D and trimming were obtained from the DNA. The sample has almost 500,000 clones, 75% to 90% seen once; the top ten hold roughly 8%.

This receptor was obtained from a woman in her sixties or seventies who had recovered from COVID-19. The V and J genes are TRBV4-1 and TRBJ1-2, with D hard to call. Sequencing was carried out using PBMCs or T cells enriched from blood (not recorded which). This CDR3 is CASSHVGKTKGGYTF. Here the CDR3 DNA reads TGCGCCAGCAGCCATGTCGGAAAGACAAAAGGCGGCTACACCTTC.